This TCR beta chain was sequenced during a study of T cell responses to AZD1222 COVID-19 vaccine. Study-wide results and caveats: Vaccine-associated CD4 TCRs spanned spike, dominant at 160-218 and 743-854. Two AZD1222 administrations were followed by greater Spike-specific TCR breadth and depth. Just a handful of AZD1222 recipients tested seropositive at baseline.

Here immunoSEQ multiplex PCR was the method, and the copy in TCRdb shows in-frame clones only, minus some. The table shows about 82,000 clones, with roughly 84% occurring only once. Turning to this clone: What it binds is not known.

This CDR3 comprises 11 residues. Trimming took 1 base from V and 8 from J; bases not matched to a gene: 0. Germline lookup yields CDR1 GTSNPN and CDR2 SVGIG (reference sequence). The TCR originated in an adult who received the AZD1222 COVID-19 vaccine. V usage is TRBV30 and J usage is TRBJ1-2; the match to TRBD1 covers 8 bases. The sequences come from peripheral blood, collected 28 days after the second AZD1222 dose. CDR3 in DNA: TGTGCCTGGAGTGCAGGGGGCGGCTACACCTTC. Protein product: CAWSAGGGYTF.